The next 5 T cell receptor beta chains were all read from a single sample in a study of PD-L1 blockade in urothelial cancer. The assay was immunoSEQ multiplex PCR, and TCRdb's table has in-frame clones only and misses some. The sample consists of tens of thousands of clones, approximately 83% of them appearing once. This sample's time point: pretreatment peripheral blood. This material consisted of PBMCs, taken around atezolizumab (anti-PD-L1) treatment. The origin of the receptors is a man aged 60-69 years with urothelial cancer.

This sequence joins TRBV19 and TRBJ1-1; 10 bases map to TRBD1. The CDR3 has 16 amino acids. V was pared by 3 bases and J by 3 bases, with 7 bases of the junction left unmatched. CDR1 and CDR2 from the germline V gene are LNHDA and SQIVND (reference sequence). The CDR3 DNA follows: TGTGCCAGTAGTATGGCGGAGACAGGGGGCCACACTGAAGCTTTCTTT. Encoded protein: CASSMAETGGHTEAFF.

This rearrangement joins TRBV30 to TRBJ2-2; D is perhaps TRBD2 (6 bases). This CDR3 is 13 amino acids long. Trimming took 5 bases from V and 2 from J, leaving 9 bases between them. Per germline, CDR1 GTSNPN and CDR2 SVGIG (reference sequence). The CDR3 is CAWAGYNTGELFF. CDR3 DNA sequence: TGTGCCTGGGCGGGGTACAACACCGGGGAGCTGTTTTTT.

The rearrangement links TRBV4-3 to TRBJ1-5; D call uncertain. V was cut by 0 bases and J by 6 bases, with 6 bases left in between. CDR3 length: 13 amino acids. Germline values: CDR1 LGHNA, CDR2 YSLEER. CDR3 protein: CASSQDSGQPQHF. CDR3 nucleotides: TGCGCCAGCAGCCAAGATAGCGGTCAGCCCCAGCATTTT.

This clone was found once. The CDR3 reads CASTFQGATNEKLFF. In DNA, the CDR3 is TGTGCCAGCACCTTTCAGGGGGCAACTAATGAAAAACTGTTTTTT. The gene calls are TRBV2 and TRBJ1-4; TRBD1 agrees at 7 bases. CDR3 length: 15 amino acids. The germline CDR1 and CDR2 sequences are SNHLY and FYNNEI. Germline trimming cut 7 bases from V and 0 bases from J; bases unmatched to any gene: 5.

The rearrangement uses TRBV6-1 and TRBJ2-1; D is unclear. The V end was cut by 1 base, the J end by 1 base, with 2 bases between. In germline, CDR1 is MNHNS, CDR2 SASEGT. CDR3 length: 13 residues. In DNA, the CDR3 is TGTGCCAGCAGTGAAGTATCCTACAATGAGCAGTTCTTC. Protein sequence: CASSEVSYNEQFF.